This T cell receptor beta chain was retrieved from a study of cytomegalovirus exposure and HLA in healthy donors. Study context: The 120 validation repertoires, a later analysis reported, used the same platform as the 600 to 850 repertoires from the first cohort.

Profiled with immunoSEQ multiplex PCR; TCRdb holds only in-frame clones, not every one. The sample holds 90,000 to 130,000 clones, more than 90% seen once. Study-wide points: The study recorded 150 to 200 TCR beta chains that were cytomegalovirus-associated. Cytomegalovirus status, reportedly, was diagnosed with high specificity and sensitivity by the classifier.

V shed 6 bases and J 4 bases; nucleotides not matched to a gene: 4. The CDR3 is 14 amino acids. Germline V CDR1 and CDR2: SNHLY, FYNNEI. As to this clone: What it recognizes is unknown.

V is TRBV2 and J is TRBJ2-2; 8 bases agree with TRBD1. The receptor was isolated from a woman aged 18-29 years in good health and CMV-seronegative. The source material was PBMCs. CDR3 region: CASRGTGGTGELFF. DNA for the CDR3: TGTGCCAGCAGGGGAACAGGGGGCACCGGGGAGCTGTTTTTT.